Presented here are 8 T cell receptor beta chains from one specimen sequenced in a study of T cells in Graves' hyperthyroidism and ophthalmopathy. The TCR beta CDR3 regions underwent amplification using RNA transcripts as the source. When the TCR CDR3 underwent first-round RT-PCR, the HTBI primer set was used. TCRdb re-analysed the multiplex PCR reads in MiXCR, keeping a single row per CDR3 protein. The profile covers about 350,000 distinct CDR3 sequences, with roughly an eighth appearing a single time and roughly 35% taken by the ten largest. What was sequenced was blood. Receptor source: a woman in her forties with Graves' ophthalmopathy.

The rearrangement links TRBV11-3 to TRBJ2-5; tentative D call: TRBD2 (5 bases). The CDR3 totals 15 residues. Trimming stripped 5 bases from V and 1 base from J, with 14 bases between. CDR1 and CDR2 (germline): SGHNT, YENEEA. The CDR3 coding sequence is TGTGCCAGCAGCAATAAGAGGGCGGCCCAAGAGACCCAGTACTTC. Its protein is CASSNKRAAQETQYF.

This clonotype came up many times. The rearrangement uses TRBV7-8 and TRBJ1-5; tentative D call: TRBD1 (5 bases). Germline V gene data show CDR1 as SGHVS and CDR2 as FQNEAQ. V lost 6 bases and J 2 bases, leaving 8 bases between the germline ends. The CDR3 contains 13 residues. DNA for the CDR3: TGTGCCAGCAGGGGGACGGGCAATCAGCCCCAGCATTTT. Amino acid sequence: CASRGTGNQPQHF.

The rearrangement uses TRBV12-3 or TRBV12-4 and TRBJ1-1; 8 bases line up with TRBD1. The V gene end was trimmed by 6 bases and the J gene end by 4 bases; junction bases not matched to a gene: 10. CDR3 size: 15 residues. CDR3 nucleotides: TGTGCCAGCAGATATTACCTAACAGGGGGCACTGAAGCTTTCTTT. Its protein is CASRYYLTGGTEAFF.

The table lists this clonotype with a few counts. The chain carries TRBV27 and TRBJ2-7; D is possibly TRBD2 (5 bases). The CDR3 has 14 amino acids. Between the trimmed V and J ends, which lost 4 bases and 4 bases, there was a span of 14 bases. The V gene's germline CDR1 is MNHEY and CDR2 SMNVEV (reference sequence). CDR3 in amino acids: CASSSIGEGYEQYF. The CDR3 DNA follows: TGTGCCAGCAGTTCGATCGGGGAAGGGTACGAGCAGTACTTC.

This clonotype was observed many times. V is TRBV11-2 and J is TRBJ1-1; the D gene is possibly TRBD1 (5 bases). The CDR3 is 14 amino acids. Germline V gives CDR1 SGHAT, CDR2 FQNNGV. Trimming shortened V by 1 base and J by 8 bases, and 14 bases separated the two germline ends. CDR3 nucleotide sequence: TGTGCCAGCAGCTTAGGAGGGGCGACCCGGGAAGCTTTCTTT. It yields the protein CASSLGGATREAFF.

This sequence joins TRBV5-4 and TRBJ1-1; D is uncertain. The CDR3 runs to 14 residues. In germline, CDR1 is SGHNT, CDR2 YYREEE (reference sequence). Between the trimmed V and J ends, which lost 0 bases and 6 bases, there was a span of 12 bases. This CDR3 is CASSLAAVGSEAFF. The CDR3 DNA sequence: TGTGCCAGCAGCTTGGCTGCAGTTGGCTCTGAAGCTTTCTTT.

This clonotype was counted at least ten times. The chain has TRBV20-1 and TRBJ2-1; D perhaps matches TRBD2 (6 bases). The germline V gene has CDR1 DFQATT and CDR2 SNEGSKA (reference sequence). The V end was cut by 0 bases, the J end by 4 bases, with 19 bases between. The CDR3 totals 17 residues. CDR3 amino acids: CSARDFGGLAEYNEQFF. CDR3 DNA sequence: TGCAGTGCTAGAGATTTTGGAGGGCTAGCTGAGTACAATGAGCAGTTCTTC.

V is TRBV18 and J is TRBJ2-1; the match to TRBD2 covers 9 bases. The CDR3 covers 18 residues. With 6 bases clipped from V and 4 bases from J, the junction kept 16 bases outside the gene matches. Looked up from germline, CDR1 is KGHSH and CDR2 is LQKENI. CDR3 sequence: CASSPRGSGGNGYNEQFF. CDR3 nucleotide sequence: TGTGCCAGCTCTCCCCGGGGTAGCGGGGGAAATGGATACAATGAGCAGTTCTTC.